These T cell receptor beta chains were read from a single sample in a study of siplizumab effects on memory and regulatory T cells. Method: immunoSEQ multiplex PCR; TCRdb's copy keeps in-frame clones and lacks some. The repertoire includes nearly 85,000 clones, about nine tenths of them detected once, and approximately 1.4% sits in the top ten. Sample: Tregs sorted from blood. The receptor source for this set is a human donor in good health. Both conserved end residues are part of each CDR3. A D gene is named only where the DNA matches it firmly. The size of a clone is reported for some rows only, either as once, few or many, or as a class for expanded clones.

abundance	j_gene	d_gene	v_gene	CDR3aa	CDR3nt
few	TRBJ2-5	TRBD2	TRBV7-8	CASSPKSGGLQETQYF	TGTGCCAGCAGCCCCAAGAGCGGGGGACTCCAAGAGACCCAGTACTTC
NA	TRBJ2-1	NA	TRBV9	CASSVYQTYNEQFF	TGTGCCAGCAGCGTTTACCAGACTTACAATGAGCAGTTCTTC
few	TRBJ1-1	TRBD1	TRBV30	CACRQGEAFF	TGTGCCTGCCGACAGGGAGAAGCTTTCTTT
NA	TRBJ2-3	NA	TRBV6-1	CASRVMGAADTQYF	TGTGCCAGCAGGGTCATGGGGGCGGCAGATACGCAGTATTTT
NA	TRBJ1-2	TRBD1	TRBV15	CATSRETGQFYGYTF	TGTGCCACCAGCAGAGAGACGGGACAGTTCTATGGCTACACCTTC
NA	TRBJ1-1	NA	TRBV28	CASTRTSTEAFF	TGTGCCAGCACCAGGACGAGCACTGAAGCTTTCTTT
NA	TRBJ1-5	NA	TRBV21-1	CASSAPGTHPANSNQPQHF	TGTGCCAGCAGCGCCCCAGGGACCCATCCTGCTAATAGCAATCAGCCCCAGCATTTT
NA	TRBJ1-1	NA	TRBV19	CASSTVALNTEAFF	TGTGCCAGTAGTACGGTGGCATTGAACACTGAAGCTTTCTTT
NA	TRBJ2-5	NA	TRBV5-1	CASSSTGNTPQETQYF	TGCGCCAGCAGCTCCACCGGGAACACCCCCCAAGAGACCCAGTACTTC
NA	TRBJ1-6	TRBD1	TRBV9	CASSVSSGTDNSPLHF	TGTGCCAGCAGCGTATCTTCCGGGACAGATAATTCACCCCTCCACTTT
few	TRBJ1-2	NA	TRBV30	CAWSSNCYGYTF	TGTGCCTGGAGTTCTAATTGCTATGGCTACACCTTC
few	TRBJ1-6	NA	TRBV4-1	CASSQEGVDSPLHF	TGCGCCAGCAGCCAAGAAGGGGTCGATTCACCCCTCCACTTT
NA	TRBJ2-3	NA	TRBV7-9	CASTRGGSPTDTQYF	TGTGCCAGCACCCGAGGGGGGAGTCCCACAGATACGCAGTATTTT
NA	TRBJ2-1	TRBD2	TRBV10-2	CASAASAGAEQFF	TGCGCCAGCGCCGCGTCAGCGGGGGCTGAGCAGTTCTTC
NA	TRBJ1-5	NA	TRBV19	CASSAGDQPQHF	TGTGCCAGTTCGGCAGGGGATCAGCCCCAGCATTTT
few	TRBJ2-7	NA	TRBV2	CASTRGRAHLGEQYF	TGTGCCAGCACTCGGGGCAGGGCTCATCTTGGCGAGCAGTACTTC
once	TRBJ2-1	NA	TRBV9	CASSVQADYNEQFF	TGTGCCAGCAGCGTACAAGCGGACTACAATGAGCAGTTCTTC
NA	TRBJ2-6	TRBD1	TRBV11-1	CASSRETGTAGANVLTF	TGTGCCAGCAGTAGGGAAACCGGGACAGCCGGGGCCAACGTCCTGACTTTC
NA	TRBJ2-7	NA	TRBV9	CASSGHMGEQYF	TGTGCCAGCAGCGGTCATATGGGGGAGCAGTACTTC
NA	TRBJ2-7	NA	TRBV28	CASTGARGAEQYF	TGTGCCAGCACTGGCGCCAGGGGGGCCGAGCAGTACTTC
few	TRBJ1-6	TRBD1	TRBV5-4	CASSLAPTGESPLHF	TGTGCCAGCAGCTTGGCCCCGACAGGGGAATCACCCCTCCACTTT
NA	TRBJ1-2	NA	TRBV5-5	CASSPAAGYGYTF	TGTGCCAGCAGCCCGGCAGCGGGCTATGGCTACACCTTC
NA	TRBJ2-3	NA	TRBV7-2	CASSFRRGTDTQYF	TGTGCCAGCAGCTTCCGGCGGGGCACAGATACGCAGTATTTT
NA	TRBJ1-2	NA	TRBV7-7	CASSLSDRPENYGYTF	TGTGCCAGCAGCTTATCCGACAGACCAGAGAACTATGGCTACACCTTC
NA	TRBJ2-5	NA	TRBV5-4	CASSLRRGIEETQYF	TGTGCCAGCAGCTTACGTCGGGGCATCGAAGAGACCCAGTACTTC
NA	TRBJ1-1	NA	TRBV5-4	CASSLTGRTEAFF	TGTGCCAGCAGCTTGACAGGGAGGACTGAAGCTTTCTTT
NA	TRBJ2-7	NA	TRBV28	CASSIAVEQYF	TGTGCCAGCAGTATAGCCGTCGAGCAGTACTTC
NA	TRBJ2-3	NA	TRBV9	CASSPRTGEFTDTQYF	TGTGCCAGCAGCCCAAGGACTGGGGAGTTCACAGATACGCAGTATTTT
NA	TRBJ1-1	TRBD1	TRBV27	CASSTFSGGRGDTEAFF	TGTGCCAGCAGTACGTTTTCGGGGGGCAGGGGGGACACTGAAGCTTTCTTT
NA	TRBJ1-5	NA	TRBV2	CASTAGRVGNQPQHF	TGTGCCAGCACCGCGGGGAGGGTAGGGAATCAGCCCCAGCATTTT
once	TRBJ1-6	NA	TRBV6-6	CASSYAQGTVVSPLHF	TGTGCCAGCAGTTACGCCCAGGGGACGGTAGTTTCACCCCTCCACTTT
NA	TRBJ2-3	TRBD2	TRBV28	CASSLLGRGTDTQYF	TGTGCCAGCAGTTTATTGGGGAGGGGCACAGATACGCAGTATTTT
NA	TRBJ2-2	NA	TRBV5-1	CASSLDPTGELFF	TGCGCCAGCAGCTTGGATCCCACCGGGGAGCTGTTTTTT
NA	TRBJ1-3	TRBD1	TRBV11-2	CASSLVPGQGPGNTIYF	TGTGCCAGCAGCTTAGTTCCGGGACAGGGTCCTGGAAACACCATATATTTT
NA	TRBJ1-1	NA	TRBV11-2	CASSLQKVGGNTEAFF	TGTGCCAGCAGCTTACAAAAGGTGGGTGGGAACACTGAAGCTTTCTTT
NA	TRBJ1-5	NA	TRBV5-5	CASSFGTSAGSNQPQHF	TGTGCCAGCAGCTTTGGGACGTCGGCGGGAAGCAATCAGCCCCAGCATTTT
NA	TRBJ1-5	TRBD1	TRBV4-1	CASSPNSQYTTGGNQPQHF	TGCGCCAGCAGCCCTAACTCCCAATACACGACAGGGGGCAATCAGCCCCAGCATTTT
NA	TRBJ2-1	NA	TRBV19	CASEAGTYNEQFF	TGTGCCAGTGAGGCAGGGACCTACAATGAGCAGTTCTTC
NA	TRBJ1-6	NA	TRBV6-5	CASSYSRSTHSPLHF	TGTGCCAGCAGTTACTCCCGGAGCACTCATTCACCCCTCCACTTT
NA	TRBJ2-1	NA	TRBV6-6	CASSISAISYNEQFF	TGTGCCAGCAGTATCTCTGCGATCTCCTACAATGAGCAGTTCTTC
few	TRBJ1-5	NA	TRBV10-2	CASSGTANQPQHF	TGCGCCAGCAGTGGGACTGCTAATCAGCCCCAGCATTTT
NA	TRBJ2-3	TRBD2	TRBV6-6	CASSFQTSGATDTQYF	TGTGCCAGCAGTTTCCAAACTAGCGGGGCTACAGATACGCAGTATTTT
NA	TRBJ1-6	NA	TRBV28	CASSFGDPSLALHF	TGTGCCAGCAGTTTTGGGGACCCCAGTTTGGCCCTCCACTTT
NA	TRBJ2-3	NA	TRBV6-4	CASSDQGLVGDTQYF	TGTGCCAGCAGTGATCAGGGTCTCGTGGGAGATACGCAGTATTTT
NA	TRBJ1-4	NA	TRBV6-1	CASSAGLSNEKLFF	TGTGCCAGCAGTGCAGGGTTGTCTAATGAAAAACTGTTTTTT
NA	TRBJ1-2	TRBD1	TRBV7-3	CASSPGTGGNGYTF	TGTGCCAGCAGCCCAGGGACAGGCGGCAATGGCTACACCTTC